These 3 T cell receptor beta chains share one sample of origin, sequenced in a study of brain T cells in children with intractable seizures. Produced via immunoSEQ multiplex PCR; TCRdb's table is partial and in-frame only. The data show tens of thousands of clones, with around 93% seen just once and roughly 1.4% held by the top ten. The specimen was peripheral blood, collected at surgery. Source of these receptors: a boy in the first two years of life with tuberous sclerosis and intractable seizures.

This chain links TRBV2 with TRBJ1-2; weak D call: TRBD1 (6 bases). The CDR3 is 16 amino acids. V shed 0 bases and J shed 3 bases, with 14 bases lying between them. The germline V gene has CDR1 SNHLY and CDR2 FYNNEI. CDR3 coding DNA: TGTGCCAGCAGTGAAGCGCTAGGGGGAGAGGACTATGGCTACACCTTC. Its protein is CASSEALGGEDYGYTF.

The chain combines TRBV5-1 with TRBJ2-7; 8 nucleotides align to TRBD1. This CDR3 spans 14 amino acids. V was pared by 7 bases and J by 5 bases, with 11 bases of the junction left unmatched. From germline, CDR1 is SGHRS and CDR2 YFSETQ. This chain's CDR3 is CASGDDRGGDEQYF. The CDR3 DNA reads TGCGCCAGCGGAGACGACAGGGGAGGAGACGAGCAGTACTTC.

The genes are TRBV4-1 and TRBJ2-1; TRBD2 matches at 9 bases. This CDR3 has 15 residues. Germline loops: CDR1 MGHRA, CDR2 YSYEKL. Trimming at V came to 3 bases and at J to 7 bases, leaving 7 bases not matched to a gene. The CDR3 DNA reads TGCGCCAGCAGCCAGAGCGGGGGGCGGGCAAATGAGCAGTTCTTC. Amino acid sequence: CASSQSGGRANEQFF.